A selection of T cell receptor beta chains follows, all from one sample in a study of T cells after yellow fever vaccination. TCRdb fed the 5' RACE reads into MiXCR, producing one record per CDR3 protein. The sample lists 450,000 to 600,000 distinct CDR3 sequences; less than 20% were seen once. The sample here was PBMCs, taken about 5 days after the first yellow fever vaccination. These receptors originate from a young man who received the YFV17D yellow fever vaccine. Each CDR3 is given with its conserved first and last residue. The D gene is left open where the match is weak. For some rows the clone size is stated as once, few or many, or as a class when expanded; others skip it.

D: -
J: TRBJ1-4
V: TRBV4-1
size: -
DNA: TGCGCCAGCAGCCAATTCACAGGGCGTGAAAAACTGTTTTTT
CDR3: CASSQFTGREKLFF

D: -
J: TRBJ2-3
V: TRBV4-2
size: -
DNA: TGTGCCAGCAGCCCCCACCGAGGGGCTAGCACAGATACGCAGTATTTT
CDR3: CASSPHRGASTDTQYF

D: -
J: TRBJ2-3
V: TRBV7-3
size: -
DNA: TGTGCCAGCAGCTTAAAACCCTACCCCCCAGATACGCAGTATTTT
CDR3: CASSLKPYPPDTQYF

D: -
J: TRBJ1-2
V: TRBV3-1
size: -
DNA: TGTGCCAGCACTAGGGGGGGAGGTGGCTACACCTTC
CDR3: CASTRGGGGYTF

D: -
J: TRBJ2-1
V: TRBV7-3
size: few
DNA: TGTGCCAGCAGCCTCAATACCCAGTTGTGGAATGAGCAGTTCTTC
CDR3: CASSLNTQLWNEQFF

D: TRBD2
J: TRBJ2-3
V: TRBV6-2/TRBV6-3
size: few
DNA: TGTGCCAGCAGCCTCGGGGGGGCCCGTCCAGATACGCAGTATTTT
CDR3: CASSLGGARPDTQYF

D: -
J: TRBJ2-2
V: TRBV5-5
size: -
DNA: TGTGCCATGGGCCTTGGGATCTTCACCGGGGAGCTGTTTTTT
CDR3: CAMGLGIFTGELFF

D: -
J: TRBJ2-1
V: TRBV29-1
size: -
DNA: TGCAGCGTTGAAACGACAGTCTCCTACAATGAGCAGTTCTTC
CDR3: CSVETTVSYNEQFF

D: -
J: TRBJ1-1
V: TRBV2
size: -
DNA: TGTGCCAGCAGGGCAGTCGCGATTAATGAAGCTTTCTTT
CDR3: CASRAVAINEAFF

D: -
J: TRBJ2-3
V: TRBV27
size: few
DNA: TGTGCCAGCGGATCGGGGGTAGGAGGCACAGATACGCAGTATTTT
CDR3: CASGSGVGGTDTQYF

D: -
J: TRBJ1-2
V: TRBV10-2
size: many
DNA: TGCGCCAGCAGTGGCCCGATCGGGACTCTAGGTGGCTACACCTTC
CDR3: CASSGPIGTLGGYTF

D: -
J: TRBJ1-2
V: TRBV7-2
size: few
DNA: TGTGCCAGCAGCTTAGACGGTTCCTTCTATGGCTACACCTTC
CDR3: CASSLDGSFYGYTF

D: -
J: TRBJ2-3
V: TRBV7-9
size: few
DNA: TGTGCCAGCAGCTCTCCAATCGGCAGGGAGTCGACAGATACGCAGTATTTT
CDR3: CASSSPIGRESTDTQYF

D: TRBD2
J: TRBJ2-1
V: TRBV20-1
size: few
DNA: TGCAGTGCTAGAGAGGGGGGGTTCTCCTACAATGAGCAGTTCTTC
CDR3: CSAREGGFSYNEQFF

D: TRBD2
J: TRBJ2-1
V: TRBV20-1
size: few
DNA: TGCAGTGTCGGGGGGGTAACAAGCTCCTACAATGAGCAGTTCTTC
CDR3: CSVGGVTSSYNEQFF

D: -
J: TRBJ1-3
V: TRBV28
size: -
DNA: TGTGCCAGCAGCGTTCACGGCGGGGGAAACACCATATATTTT
CDR3: CASSVHGGGNTIYF

D: -
J: TRBJ2-7
V: TRBV6-1
size: few
DNA: TGTGCCAGCAAATTGGGGAGCTCCTACGAGCAGTACTTC
CDR3: CASKLGSSYEQYF

D: -
J: TRBJ1-2
V: TRBV12-3/TRBV12-4
size: few
DNA: TGTGCCAGCAGTTTTAATGCCGGGGCATACTATGGCTACACCTTC
CDR3: CASSFNAGAYYGYTF

D: TRBD2
J: TRBJ2-1
V: TRBV20-1
size: -
DNA: TGCAGTGCCCGGGGGGGCCGGAGAAGTGAGCAGTTCTTC
CDR3: CSARGGRRSEQFF

D: TRBD1
J: TRBJ2-5
V: TRBV12-3/TRBV12-4
size: -
DNA: TGTGCCAGCAGTCGGGACAGCCAGACCCAGTACTTC
CDR3: CASSRDSQTQYF

D: -
J: TRBJ1-3
V: TRBV20-1
size: many
DNA: TGCAGTGCTACGGACATCGAATTTACTGGAAACACCATATATTTT
CDR3: CSATDIEFTGNTIYF

D: TRBD1
J: TRBJ1-3
V: TRBV6-1
size: few
DNA: TGTGCCAGCAGCCGAACCGGGACAGGGGGCTTTGGAAACACCATATATTTT
CDR3: CASSRTGTGGFGNTIYF

D: -
J: TRBJ2-3
V: TRBV7-9
size: few
DNA: TGTGCCAGCAGCTTCGACTTGGGGGGCTTGGCAGATACGCAGTATTTT
CDR3: CASSFDLGGLADTQYF

D: TRBD1
J: TRBJ2-7
V: TRBV4-1
size: -
DNA: TGCGCCAGCAGCCAAGCCCCGGACAGGGACTACGAGCAGTACTTC
CDR3: CASSQAPDRDYEQYF

D: -
J: TRBJ2-5
V: TRBV19
size: -
DNA: TGTGCCAGTAGTATAGGGACATATGAGACCCAGTACTTC
CDR3: CASSIGTYETQYF

D: -
J: TRBJ2-7
V: TRBV5-1
size: few
DNA: TGCGCCAGCAGCCCCAATCCAGCGGGCTCCTACGAGCAGTACTTC
CDR3: CASSPNPAGSYEQYF

D: -
J: TRBJ2-1
V: TRBV12-3/TRBV12-4
size: few
DNA: TGTGCCAGCAGTTGGGGCAGGGCCAATGAGCAGTTCTTC
CDR3: CASSWGRANEQFF

D: -
J: TRBJ2-5
V: TRBV5-1
size: few
DNA: TGCGCCAGCAGGTCCTCCCCGGGTTCGGAGACCCAGTACTTC
CDR3: CASRSSPGSETQYF

D: -
J: TRBJ1-2
V: TRBV7-9
size: many
DNA: TGTGCCAGCAGCTTAGAAACAAACTATGGCTACACCTTC
CDR3: CASSLETNYGYTF

D: TRBD1
J: TRBJ1-5
V: TRBV14
size: -
DNA: TGTGCCAGCAGCCAGGGAAGGGAGGGGGCTAGCAATCAGCCCCAGCATTTT
CDR3: CASSQGREGASNQPQHF

D: -
J: TRBJ2-3
V: TRBV12-3/TRBV12-4
size: few
DNA: TGTGCCAGCAGTTTAGGGGACACGTCTCGCACAGATACGCAGTATTTT
CDR3: CASSLGDTSRTDTQYF

D: TRBD1
J: TRBJ2-1
V: TRBV12-3/TRBV12-4
size: -
DNA: TGTGCCAGCAGTTCGGGGACAGTCAATGAGCAGTTCTTC
CDR3: CASSSGTVNEQFF

D: -
J: TRBJ2-7
V: TRBV7-9
size: many
DNA: TGTGCCAGCAGCTTAGTTAGGCTGGACGAGCAGTACTTC
CDR3: CASSLVRLDEQYF

D: -
J: TRBJ2-5
V: TRBV11-2
size: -
DNA: TGTGCCAGCAGCTTAGATAATAAGAGGGAGACCCAGTACTTC
CDR3: CASSLDNKRETQYF

D: TRBD1
J: TRBJ2-7
V: TRBV5-1
size: -
DNA: TGCGCCAGCAAGAGTACTACAGGGGGTGGGTACGAGCAGTACTTC
CDR3: CASKSTTGGGYEQYF

D: -
J: TRBJ1-1
V: TRBV4-3
size: once
DNA: TGCGCCAGCAGCAGTTATGGGGGGGCGATGAACACTGAAGCTTTCTTT
CDR3: CASSSYGGAMNTEAFF

D: -
J: TRBJ2-2
V: TRBV6-5
size: -
DNA: TGTGCCAGCAGTTACTCGATGTGGTATGAGGGACAAAAGTTGTTTTTT
CDR3: CASSYSMWYEGQKLFF

D: -
J: TRBJ2-3
V: TRBV20-1
size: many
DNA: TGCAGTGCTAGAGAATCGGGAACAGATACGCAGTATTTT
CDR3: CSARESGTDTQYF

D: -
J: TRBJ2-3
V: TRBV7-2
size: -
DNA: TGTGCCAGCAGCTCTCCGGGCACATGGTTCACAGATACGCAGTATTTT
CDR3: CASSSPGTWFTDTQYF

D: -
J: TRBJ2-3
V: TRBV6-5
size: many
DNA: TGTGCCAGCAGTTACTCGACCGCGGGGAGCACAGATACGCAGTATTTT
CDR3: CASSYSTAGSTDTQYF

D: TRBD2
J: TRBJ2-3
V: TRBV20-1
size: -
DNA: TGCAGTGCCCCACGACTAGCGGGGGGGCCGTGGACAGATACGCAGTATTTT
CDR3: CSAPRLAGGPWTDTQYF

D: -
J: TRBJ2-7
V: TRBV28
size: many
DNA: TGTGCCAGCAGTTCACCCGGACAGGGAGGGAGTGGGGAGTACTTC
CDR3: CASSSPGQGGSGEYF

D: -
J: TRBJ1-4
V: TRBV2
size: -
DNA: TGTGCCAGCAGTGAGGGTCATGCGGGAGAAAAACTGTTTTTT
CDR3: CASSEGHAGEKLFF

D: -
J: TRBJ1-2
V: TRBV13
size: -
DNA: TGTGCCAGCAGCTTAGGACAGGGCTCCCCTCCTGGCTACACCTTC
CDR3: CASSLGQGSPPGYTF

D: -
J: TRBJ2-3
V: TRBV11-2
size: -
DNA: TGTGCCAGCAGAAGGGGGGGGAACACAGATACGCAGTATTTT
CDR3: CASRRGGNTDTQYF

D: TRBD1
J: TRBJ1-3
V: TRBV20-1
size: few
DNA: TGCAGTGCCAGCGGACAGGTTTCTGGAAACACCATATATTTT
CDR3: CSASGQVSGNTIYF

D: TRBD1
J: TRBJ2-5
V: TRBV7-9
size: many
DNA: TGTGCCAGCAGCCCTCGGACAGGGCACTCCCAAGAGACCCAGTACTTC
CDR3: CASSPRTGHSQETQYF

D: -
J: TRBJ1-5
V: TRBV24-1
size: many
DNA: TGTGCCACCGGGGGGCATGGATCCGGCAATCAGCCCCAGCATTTT
CDR3: CATGGHGSGNQPQHF

D: TRBD1
J: TRBJ2-2
V: TRBV12-3/TRBV12-4
size: -
DNA: TGTGCCAGCAGCCCCGGGCAGGGGGCGGACACCGGGGAGCTGTTTTTT
CDR3: CASSPGQGADTGELFF

D: TRBD1
J: TRBJ1-1
V: TRBV4-1
size: -
DNA: TGCGCCAGCAGCCAATACAGGGGAATGACTGAAGCTTTCTTT
CDR3: CASSQYRGMTEAFF

D: TRBD2
J: TRBJ2-5
V: TRBV4-2
size: -
DNA: TGTGCCAGCAGCCAAGATCTAGGTCGGGGGGAAGAGACCCAGTACTTC
CDR3: CASSQDLGRGEETQYF

D: TRBD2
J: TRBJ2-3
V: TRBV6-1
size: -
DNA: TGTGCCAGCAGTGAGAGGCGGGGGGGTGTAGATACGCAGTATTTT
CDR3: CASSERRGGVDTQYF

D: TRBD2
J: TRBJ2-7
V: TRBV6-5
size: -
DNA: TGTGCCAGCAGTTACTGGCCCGGGGGGGCCCGGACGAGCGAGCAGTACTTC
CDR3: CASSYWPGGARTSEQYF

D: -
J: TRBJ2-7
V: TRBV6-2/TRBV6-3
size: -
DNA: TGTGCCACCACTAGTTCCTACGAGCAGTACTTC
CDR3: CATTSSYEQYF

D: -
J: TRBJ1-2
V: TRBV4-3
size: few
DNA: TGCGCCAGCAGCCAAGATCCGACAGACTATGGCTACACCTTC
CDR3: CASSQDPTDYGYTF

D: TRBD1
J: TRBJ1-1
V: TRBV6-1
size: -
DNA: TGTGCCAGCACCCTACCGACAGGGGAAGCTTTCTTT
CDR3: CASTLPTGEAFF

D: TRBD2
J: TRBJ2-3
V: TRBV6-2/TRBV6-3
size: -
DNA: TGTGCCAGCAGTTCGAGGGGCCGAGCGGGGGTCCCTCGTGAGACGCAGTATTTT
CDR3: CASSSRGRAGVPRETQYF

D: TRBD1
J: TRBJ1-2
V: TRBV28
size: few
DNA: TGTGCCAGCAGTTGGACAGGGGTAGAGGACTATGGCTACACCTTC
CDR3: CASSWTGVEDYGYTF

D: TRBD1
J: TRBJ1-2
V: TRBV24-1
size: -
DNA: TGTGCCACCAGTGATTGGACAGGAAAGGGCTACACCTTC
CDR3: CATSDWTGKGYTF